These 25 T cell receptor beta chains were sequenced from one sample in a study of radiotherapy plus CTLA-4 blockade in lung cancer. The table came from immunoSEQ multiplex PCR; TCRdb's copy has only in-frame clones and leaves some out. The sample records under 55,000 clones, approximately 80% being singletons. The sample here was peripheral blood, taken from a patient treated with radiotherapy plus ipilimumab. The source of these receptors is a human donor with non-small cell lung cancer who had a partial response to radiotherapy plus ipilimumab.

This clone was detected once. The chain is built from TRBV6-6 and TRBJ2-3; perhaps TRBD1 as D (6 bases). CDR1 and CDR2 (germline): MNHNY, SVGAGI (reference sequence). V was trimmed by 2 bases and J by 2 bases, leaving 14 bases between them. The CDR3 covers 16 residues. The CDR3 DNA is TGTGCCAGCAGTTACCCCCGACAGGCTGACACAGATACGCAGTATTTT. Encoded protein: CASSYPRQADTDTQYF.

In its sample, this clone was seen once. This chain links TRBV19 with TRBJ1-5, with D perhaps matching TRBD1 (5 bases). CDR1 and CDR2 (germline): LNHDA, SQIVND (reference sequence). Between the trimmed V and J ends, which lost 3 bases and 0 bases, there was a span of 9 bases. This CDR3 spans 15 amino acids. The CDR3: CASSIRQFSNQPQHF. CDR3 in DNA: TGTGCCAGTAGTATTAGACAGTTTAGCAATCAGCCCCAGCATTTT.

The rearrangement uses TRBV11-1 and TRBJ1-5; D possibly corresponds to TRBD1 (6 bases). This CDR3 is 16 amino acids long. Germline assignment: CDR1 SGHAT and CDR2 FQDESV (reference sequence). The V end was cut by 1 base, the J end by 6 bases, with 16 bases between. CDR3 coding DNA: TGTGCCAGCAGCTTAGATTTTGGGGGCTTAAGTCAGCCCCAGCATTTT. Its translation: CASSLDFGGLSQPQHF.

This sequence joins TRBV28 and TRBJ1-2; D unclear. In germline, CDR1 is MDHEN, CDR2 SYDVKM. Trimming stripped 5 bases from V and 4 bases from J, with 8 bases between. The CDR3 has 12 residues. The CDR3 loop reads CASSPHSYGYTF. In nucleotides, the CDR3 is TGTGCCAGCAGTCCCCACTCCTATGGCTACACCTTC.

The gene calls are TRBV7-9 and TRBJ2-3, with 7 positions matching TRBD1. The CDR3 sequence is 16 residues long. Trimming cost V 3 bases and J 0 bases; bases outside gene matches: 6. Germline CDR1 reads SEHNR; CDR2 reads FQNEAQ (reference sequence). CDR3 in DNA: TGTGCCAGCAGCTTCCGACAGGGATCTAGCACAGATACGCAGTATTTT. Its translation is CASSFRQGSSTDTQYF.

This clone was found a few times. The chain employs TRBV28 and TRBJ2-1, with 11 bases that match TRBD2. This CDR3 is built from 14 residues. V shed 6 bases and J 5 bases; nucleotides not matched to a gene: 3. The germline V gene has CDR1 MDHEN and CDR2 SYDVKM. The CDR3 loop reads CASRLAGANNEQFF. The CDR3 DNA is TGTGCCAGCAGACTAGCGGGGGCAAACAATGAGCAGTTCTTC.

The chain has TRBV5-6 and TRBJ1-6; 9 bases map to TRBD1. Looked up from germline, CDR1 is SGHDT and CDR2 is YYEEEE. V dropped 3 bases and J dropped 6; count of bases not matched to a gene: 4. This CDR3 comprises 15 residues. As DNA, the CDR3 is TGTGCCAGCAGCTCATGGGACAGGGCTAATTCACCCCTCCACTTT. It is translated as CASSSWDRANSPLHF.

This clone was observed a few times. The rearrangement joins TRBV2 to TRBJ2-7; TRBD2 is a possible D gene (6 bases). V was cut by 3 bases and J by 2 bases, with 11 bases left in between. Germline assignment: CDR1 SNHLY and CDR2 FYNNEI. The CDR3 totals 14 residues. Written as DNA, the CDR3 is TGTGCCAGCAGTGAGGGATGGGGGGCCTACGAGCAGTACTTC. Its protein product is CASSEGWGAYEQYF.

The CDR3 bases are TGTGCCTGGCGCCGGACTAGCGGGGGCCTCCGAAGGGAGACCCAGTACTTC. It translates to CAWRRTSGGLRRETQYF. The chain links TRBV30 to TRBJ2-5, with 13 positions matching TRBD2. The CDR3 covers 17 residues. Germline V gene sequence: CDR1 GTSNPN, CDR2 SVGIG (reference sequence). J was trimmed by 5 bases and V by 5 bases; bases with no gene match: 14.

The chain couples TRBV5-6 to TRBJ1-2, with 8 bases identical to TRBD1. Germline V CDR1 and CDR2: SGHDT, YYEEEE. J gave up 7 bases and V 4 bases, and 12 bases lay outside the gene matches. The CDR3 spans 15 residues. The DNA for the CDR3 is TGTGCCAGCAGCCCGCCAGGTTCAGGGGGCCGTGGCTACACCTTC. It yields the protein CASSPPGSGGRGYTF.

The chain recombines TRBV5-1 with TRBJ1-5, with TRBD1 matching 8 bases. This CDR3 is built from 14 residues. V dropped 4 bases and J dropped 5; count of bases not matched to a gene: 5. In germline, CDR1 is SGHRS, CDR2 YFSETQ. CDR3 region: CASSLGQGDQPQHF. CDR3 nucleotides: TGCGCCAGCAGCCTCGGACAGGGAGATCAGCCCCAGCATTTT.

This clone appeared once. The J gene is TRBJ2-5, the V gene TRBV7-6; 8 bases are a match to TRBD1. This CDR3 comprises 16 residues. The germline gives CDR1 SGHVS, CDR2 FNYEAQ. J was trimmed by 2 bases and V by 4 bases; bases with no gene match: 9. This CDR3 is CASSSSGTGFQETQYF. The CDR3 region has the DNA TGTGCCAGCAGCTCTTCCGGGACAGGATTTCAAGAGACCCAGTACTTC.

This chain uses TRBV7-6 with TRBJ1-2; 7 nucleotides match TRBD1. V dropped 5 bases and J dropped 7; count of bases not matched to a gene: 16. From germline, CDR1 is SGHVS and CDR2 FNYEAQ. The CDR3 is made up of 16 amino acids. CDR3 in amino acids: CASSHPSGGGQVGYTF. The DNA for the CDR3 is TGTGCCAGCAGCCACCCCTCTGGAGGGGGCCAGGTTGGCTACACCTTC.

This rearrangement joins TRBV5-1 to TRBJ2-7, with unresolved D. Germline lookup yields CDR1 SGHRS and CDR2 YFSETQ. This CDR3 is 14 amino acids long. V shed 6 bases and J shed 1 base, with 14 bases lying between them. The CDR3 nucleotides read TGCGCCAGCACCCCCGCGGCAGTTTCCTACGAGCAGTACTTC. Protein: CASTPAAVSYEQYF.

This chain uses TRBV2 with TRBJ2-1, with TRBD2 matching over 13 bases. Germline assignment: CDR1 SNHLY and CDR2 FYNNEI. The V and J ends lost 7 bases and 6 bases, in that order; junction bases with no gene match: 6. The CDR3 extends over 15 amino acids. CDR3 DNA sequence: TGTGCCAGCAATCCGGGACTAGCGGGGCCCAATGAGCAGTTCTTC. Its protein product is CASNPGLAGPNEQFF.

The rearrangement links TRBV25-1 to TRBJ2-3, with 8 bases aligning to TRBD2. The CDR3 loop spans 17 amino acids. The ends lost 3 bases at V and 3 bases at J; junction bases unmatched: 11. Germline V gene sequence: CDR1 MGHDK, CDR2 SYGVNS. In nucleotides, the CDR3 is TGTGCCAGCAGTGACCCGAAAAGCCGGGGGGGTACAGATACGCAGTATTTT. Its translation: CASSDPKSRGGTDTQYF.

The V and J genes are TRBV6-1 and TRBJ2-3; 13 nucleotides line up with TRBD2. The CDR3 totals 13 residues. Per the germline V gene, CDR1 is MNHNS and CDR2 is SASEGT. J was trimmed by 6 bases and V by 6 bases; bases with no gene match: 0. This CDR3 reads CASRTSGGDTQYF. CDR3 DNA: TGTGCCAGCAGGACTAGCGGGGGGGATACGCAGTATTTT.

CDR3 amino acids: CASSLAGGGFDYEKLFF. CDR3 bases: TGTGCCAGCAGCTTGGCAGGGGGCGGATTCGACTATGAAAAACTGTTTTTT. The chain carries TRBV5-4 and TRBJ1-4; TRBD1 aligns across 8 bases. CDR3 length equals 17 residues. Per the germline V gene, CDR1 is SGHNT and CDR2 is YYREEE (reference sequence). V gave up 0 bases and J gave up 6 bases; unmatched junction bases: 10.

The V call is TRBV2, the J call TRBJ1-1, with 9 bases fitting TRBD1. Germline trimming cut 7 bases from V and 4 bases from J; bases unmatched to any gene: 10. The CDR3 has 15 residues. Germline V lookup: CDR1 SNHLY, CDR2 FYNNEI. CDR3 DNA: TGTGCCAGCACCTTCGGACAGGGGCCGTTCACTGAAGCTTTCTTT. As protein: CASTFGQGPFTEAFF.

The CDR3 protein is CASSEWKGGNTEAFF. Written as DNA, the CDR3 is TGTGCCAGCAGTGAATGGAAAGGGGGGAACACTGAAGCTTTCTTT. The V and J genes are TRBV25-1 and TRBJ1-1; possible D gene TRBD1, 6 bases. Trimming stripped 1 base from V and 1 base from J, with 10 bases between. The germline gives CDR1 MGHDK, CDR2 SYGVNS. The CDR3 is made up of 15 amino acids.

In regard to this clone: Other nucleotide sequences from this sample produce the same CDR3. The V call is TRBV6-1, the J call TRBJ2-3; TRBD2 might be the D (5 bases). The CDR3 spans 17 residues. Deletions cut 0 bases from V and 0 bases from J, with 13 bases between. Germline V CDR1 and CDR2: MNHNS, SASEGT. CDR3 coding DNA: TGTGCCAGCAGTGAAGCCGGCGGGCAGGTCAGCACAGATACGCAGTATTTT. Protein: CASSEAGGQVSTDTQYF.

Relative to its sample, this clone is medium-sized (0.01 to 0.1%). The chain has TRBV2 and TRBJ2-7, with TRBD1 identical over 8 bases. Germline V CDR1 and CDR2: SNHLY, FYNNEI. The V and J ends lost 7 bases and 0 bases, in that order; junction bases with no gene match: 5. This CDR3 is built from 14 residues. CDR3 bases: TGTGCCAGCATGCCGGGACAGGACTCCTACGAGCAGTACTTC. This gives the protein CASMPGQDSYEQYF.

V is TRBV4-2 and J is TRBJ2-5; 10 positions agree with TRBD2. The CDR3 spans 22 residues. Germline assignment: CDR1 LGHNA and CDR2 YNFKEQ. J gave up 3 bases and V 0 bases, and 22 bases lay outside the gene matches. As DNA, the CDR3 is TGTGCCAGCAGCCAAGATCGGCGGACGGGGCTAGCGGGGGCATGGGGTGAAGAGACCCAGTACTTC. Residues: CASSQDRRTGLAGAWGEETQYF.

V is TRBV7-7 and J is TRBJ2-1; 11 bases agree with TRBD2. V lost 5 bases and J lost 2; bases outside the gene matches: 5. Germline CDR1 reads SSHAT; CDR2 reads FNYEAQ (reference sequence). The CDR3 is 16 residues long. CDR3 region: CASSPGTSGPYNEQFF. The CDR3 region has the DNA TGTGCCAGCAGCCCCGGGACTAGCGGCCCCTACAATGAGCAGTTCTTC.

The chain is built from TRBV5-1 and TRBJ1-2, with TRBD1 matching 9 bases. With 0 bases clipped from V and 0 bases from J, the junction kept 3 bases outside the gene matches. Looked up from germline, CDR1 is SGHRS and CDR2 is YFSETQ. This CDR3 has 16 amino acids. CDR3 bases: TGCGCCAGCAGCTTGGACAGGGGGCAGTCTAACTATGGCTACACCTTC. It encodes CASSLDRGQSNYGYTF.